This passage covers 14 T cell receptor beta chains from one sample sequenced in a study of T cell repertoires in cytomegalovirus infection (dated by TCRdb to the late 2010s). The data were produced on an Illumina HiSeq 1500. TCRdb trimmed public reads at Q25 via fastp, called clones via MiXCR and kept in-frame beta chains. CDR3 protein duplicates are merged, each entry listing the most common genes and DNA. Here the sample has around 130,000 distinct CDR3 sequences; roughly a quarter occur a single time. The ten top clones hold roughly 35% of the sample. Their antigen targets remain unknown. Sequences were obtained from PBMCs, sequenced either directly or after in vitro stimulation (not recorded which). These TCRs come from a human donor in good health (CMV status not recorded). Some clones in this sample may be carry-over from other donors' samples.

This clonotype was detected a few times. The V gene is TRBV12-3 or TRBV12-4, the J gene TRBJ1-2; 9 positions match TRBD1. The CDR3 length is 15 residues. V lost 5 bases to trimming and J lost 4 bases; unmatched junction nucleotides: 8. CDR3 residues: CASSEPGQGIYGYTF. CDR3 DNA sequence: TGTGCCAGCAGTGAACCGGGACAGGGAATCTATGGCTACACCTTC.

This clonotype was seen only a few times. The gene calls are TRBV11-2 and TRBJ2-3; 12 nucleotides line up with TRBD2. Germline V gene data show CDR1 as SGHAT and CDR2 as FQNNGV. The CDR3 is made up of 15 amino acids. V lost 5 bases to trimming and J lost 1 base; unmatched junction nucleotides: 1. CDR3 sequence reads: CASSLAGGGTDTQYF. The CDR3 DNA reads TGTGCCAGCAGCCTAGCGGGGGGGGGCACAGATACGCAGTATTTT.

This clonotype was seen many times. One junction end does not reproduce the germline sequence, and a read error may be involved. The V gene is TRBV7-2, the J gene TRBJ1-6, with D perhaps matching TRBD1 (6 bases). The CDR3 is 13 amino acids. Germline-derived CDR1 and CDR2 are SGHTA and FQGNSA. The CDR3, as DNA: TGTGCCAGCAGCCTACGCATCGGGGACACGGCGCGCTTT. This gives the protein CASSLRIGDTARF.

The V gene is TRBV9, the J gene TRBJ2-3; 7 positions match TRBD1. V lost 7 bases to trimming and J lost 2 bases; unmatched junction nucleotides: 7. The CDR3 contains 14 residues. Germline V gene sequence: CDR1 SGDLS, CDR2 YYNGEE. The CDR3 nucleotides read TGTGCCAGCTCCCGACAGGGAGACACAGATACGCAGTATTTT. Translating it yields CASSRQGDTDTQYF.

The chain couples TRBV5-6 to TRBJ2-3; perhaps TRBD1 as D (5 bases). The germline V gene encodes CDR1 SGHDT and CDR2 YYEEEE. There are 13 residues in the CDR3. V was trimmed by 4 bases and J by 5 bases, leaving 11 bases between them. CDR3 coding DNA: TGTGCCAGCAGCGAAGGGGCCGGAGATACGCAGTATTTT. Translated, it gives CASSEGAGDTQYF.

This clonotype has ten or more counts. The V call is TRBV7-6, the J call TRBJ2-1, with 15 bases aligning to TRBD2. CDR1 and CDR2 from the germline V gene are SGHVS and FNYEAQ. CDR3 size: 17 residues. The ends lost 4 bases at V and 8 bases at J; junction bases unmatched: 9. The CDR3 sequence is CASSSRTSGRARDEQFF. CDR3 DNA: TGTGCCAGCAGCTCGAGGACTAGCGGGAGGGCTAGGGATGAGCAGTTCTTC.

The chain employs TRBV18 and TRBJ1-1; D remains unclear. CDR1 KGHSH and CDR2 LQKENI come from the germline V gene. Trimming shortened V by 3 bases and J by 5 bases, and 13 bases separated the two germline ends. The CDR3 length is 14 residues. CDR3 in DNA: TGTGCCAGCTCACCTCCGGGATTTGGGACTGAAGCTTTCTTT. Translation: CASSPPGFGTEAFF.

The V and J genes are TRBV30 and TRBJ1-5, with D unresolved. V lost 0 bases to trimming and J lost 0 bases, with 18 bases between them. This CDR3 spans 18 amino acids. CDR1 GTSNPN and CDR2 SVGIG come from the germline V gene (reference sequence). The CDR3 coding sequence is TGTGCCTGGAGTGTACCAACAGAGCAAGCTTATAGCAATCAGCCCCAGCATTTT. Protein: CAWSVPTEQAYSNQPQHF.

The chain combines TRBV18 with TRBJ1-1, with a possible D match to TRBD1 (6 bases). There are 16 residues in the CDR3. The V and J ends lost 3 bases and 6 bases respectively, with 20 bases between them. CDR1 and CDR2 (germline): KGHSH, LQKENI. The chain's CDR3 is CASSPRVGQGKAEAFF. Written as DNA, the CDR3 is TGTGCCAGCTCACCCCGGGTTGGGCAGGGGAAAGCTGAAGCTTTCTTT.

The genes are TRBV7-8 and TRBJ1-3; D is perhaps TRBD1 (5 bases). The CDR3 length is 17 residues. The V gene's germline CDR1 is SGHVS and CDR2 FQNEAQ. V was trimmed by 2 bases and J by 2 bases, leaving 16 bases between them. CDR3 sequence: CASSLSPGEWTGNTIYF. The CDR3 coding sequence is TGTGCCAGCAGCTTATCCCCGGGGGAGTGGACTGGAAACACCATATATTTT.

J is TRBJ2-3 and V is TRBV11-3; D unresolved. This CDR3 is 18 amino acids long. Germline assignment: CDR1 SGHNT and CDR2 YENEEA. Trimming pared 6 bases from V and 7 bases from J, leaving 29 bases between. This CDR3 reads CASSRFLSPAPVENTQYF. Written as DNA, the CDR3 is TGTGCCAGCAGTCGATTTTTGAGTCCGGCCCCCGTTGAGAATACGCAGTATTTT.

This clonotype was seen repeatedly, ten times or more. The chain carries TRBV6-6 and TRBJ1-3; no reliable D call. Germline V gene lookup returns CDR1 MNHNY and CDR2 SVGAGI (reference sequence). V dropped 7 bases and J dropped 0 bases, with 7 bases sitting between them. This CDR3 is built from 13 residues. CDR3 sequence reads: CASMRNSGNTIYF. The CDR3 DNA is TGTGCCAGCATGAGGAACTCTGGAAACACCATATATTTT.

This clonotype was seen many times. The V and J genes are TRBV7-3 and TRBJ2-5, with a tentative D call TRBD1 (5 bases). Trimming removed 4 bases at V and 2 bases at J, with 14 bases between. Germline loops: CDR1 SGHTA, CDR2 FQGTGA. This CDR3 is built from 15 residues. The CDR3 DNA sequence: TGTGCCAGCAGCTCCGGACACGGAAGACAAGAGACCCAGTACTTC. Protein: CASSSGHGRQETQYF.

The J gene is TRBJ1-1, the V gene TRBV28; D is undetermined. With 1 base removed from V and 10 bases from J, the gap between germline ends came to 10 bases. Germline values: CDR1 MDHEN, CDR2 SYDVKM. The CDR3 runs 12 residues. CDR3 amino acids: CASSLFGVVAFF. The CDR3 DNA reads TGTGCCAGCAGTTTATTCGGGGTGGTAGCTTTCTTT.